The T cell receptor (beta chain) described here comes from a study of a mutant IDH1 vaccine in newly diagnosed glioma. Study background: During weeks 1, 3, 5, 7, 11, 15, 19 and 23, patients received eight vaccinations. Initiation of the vaccine course occurred 4-6 weeks after radiotherapy alone, or alongside temozolomide cycles. Treated individuals were roughly 62% male and around 40% female, averaging about 40 years of age.

This clone came up a few times. No antigen is known for it. Noted time point: week 11, during vaccination. Each vaccine dose was 300 ug of mutant IDH1 20-mer peptide, with topical imiquimod. CDR3 size: 14 residues. V lost 5 bases and J lost 6; bases outside the gene matches: 10. Per the germline V gene, CDR1 is SQVTM and CDR2 is ANQGSEA. Some clones are missing from TCRdb's copy, which holds only in-frame ones; the method was immunoSEQ multiplex PCR. The sample carries roughly 130,000 clones, around four fifths recorded once. The sequences come from PBMCs, collected from a glioma patient whose treatment included an IDH1 peptide vaccine. The TCR sequence derives from a man aged 35 to 55 with glioma. The rearrangement uses TRBV29-1 and TRBJ1-2; 9 bases line up with TRBD1. The CDR3, as DNA: TGCAGCGTTTCCGGGACAGGGAATCGGAATGGCTACACCTTC. Translated: CSVSGTGNRNGYTF.